The 13 T cell receptor beta chains below were found in one sample sequenced in a study of spatial heterogeneity in lung cancer. General study findings and limits: Tumoral mutation counts were tracked by counts of expanded intratumoral alpha and beta TCRs.

Their cognate antigens are unknown. TCRdb ran MiXCR on the 5' RACE reads and lists one entry per CDR3 protein. The sample gives 12,000 or so distinct CDR3 sequences, approximately 11% of which show up once; roughly 40% is in the top ten. The time point: sample taken at primary tumor resection. The starting material was lung tumor tissue, obtained at surgery. These receptor sequences come from a male donor with early-stage non-small cell lung cancer.

This clonotype was counted only a few times. The gene calls are TRBV6-2 or TRBV6-3 and TRBJ1-6; D is unclear. V shed 6 bases and J shed 6 bases, with 3 bases lying between them. The CDR3 is 11 amino acids. Germline loops: CDR1 MNHEY, CDR2 SVGEGT. CDR3 in DNA: TGTGCCAGCAGGGGTAATTCACCCCTCCACTTT. Translating gives CASRGNSPLHF.

The gene calls are TRBV20-1 and TRBJ1-2; 7 nucleotides match TRBD1. Germline loops: CDR1 DFQATT, CDR2 SNEGSKA (reference sequence). Germline trimming cut 4 bases from V and 8 bases from J; bases unmatched to any gene: 7. The CDR3 is made up of 12 amino acids. DNA for the CDR3: TGCAGTGCTACAGGGGGAGCCGGGGGCTACACCTTC. Translated, it gives CSATGGAGGYTF.

A remark on this clonotype: The germline gene is not matched at one end of the junction; a read error may be the cause. The rearrangement uses TRBV28 and TRBJ2-7, with D possibly being TRBD1 or TRBD2 (5 bases each). Germline V gives CDR1 MDHEN, CDR2 SYDVKM. There are 13 residues in the CDR3. The CDR3 spells CASSRDGPYKQYF. CDR3 DNA: TGTGCCAGCAGTCGGGACGGTCCCTACAAGCAGTACTTC.

This clonotype came up many times. The chain joins TRBV3-1 to TRBJ1-5, with unresolved D. The CDR3 is made up of 15 amino acids. Germline V gene lookup returns CDR1 LGHDT and CDR2 YNNKEL (reference sequence). V lost 0 bases, J lost 6 bases, and 12 bases lay in between. This chain's CDR3 is CASSQEYSAPQPQHF. The CDR3 region has the DNA TGTGCCAGCAGCCAAGAGTATTCAGCGCCTCAGCCCCAGCATTTT.

This clonotype occurred many times. V gene TRBV7-9 combines with J gene TRBJ2-2, with D perhaps matching TRBD1 (5 bases). The CDR3 totals 15 residues. V was pared by 3 bases and J by 4 bases, with 12 bases between. The germline CDR1 and CDR2 sequences are SEHNR and FQNEAQ (reference sequence). CDR3 bases: TGTGCCAGCAGCTTTCTGCAGGGCGGCACCGGGGAGCTGTTTTTT. As protein: CASSFLQGGTGELFF.

Ten or more counts support this clonotype. The V call is TRBV5-1, the J call TRBJ1-2; D perhaps matches TRBD1 (5 bases). The CDR3 has 15 amino acids. Trimming pared 0 bases from V and 5 bases from J, leaving 14 bases between. Germline loops: CDR1 SGHRS, CDR2 YFSETQ. Here the CDR3 DNA reads TGCGCCAGCAGCTTGGGGGTGACAGAAACTTATGGCTACACCTTC. Its protein is CASSLGVTETYGYTF.

V gene TRBV29-1 combines with J gene TRBJ2-1; weak D call: TRBD2 (6 bases). The germline V and J ends were trimmed by 7 bases and 1 base, with 14 bases remaining between them. Germline V gives CDR1 SQVTM, CDR2 ANQGSEA. This CDR3 spans 14 amino acids. In nucleotides, the CDR3 is TGCAGCGGTGCCGGGAGTGCTTCCTACAATGAGCAGTTCTTC. Encoded protein: CSGAGSASYNEQFF.

This clonotype was counted at least ten times. The chain employs TRBV4-2 and TRBJ1-4, with TRBD1 matching 7 bases. From germline, CDR1 is LGHNA and CDR2 YNFKEQ. J was trimmed by 8 bases and V by 3 bases; bases with no gene match: 3. The CDR3 is 13 amino acids. The CDR3 DNA reads as TGTGCCAGCAGCCAGGGGACAGACGAAAAACTGTTTTTT. Protein product: CASSQGTDEKLFF.

The gene calls are TRBV12-3 or TRBV12-4 and TRBJ2-7, with 9 bases fitting TRBD1. The CDR3 runs 14 residues. The V gene end was trimmed by 5 bases and the J gene end by 1 base; junction bases not matched to a gene: 3. Written as DNA, the CDR3 is TGTGCCAGCAGTACCGGGACAGGGTCCTACGAGCAGTACTTC. Its protein product is CASSTGTGSYEQYF.

The chain employs TRBV2 and TRBJ2-2; D is uncertain. V gave up 4 bases and J gave up 0 bases, with 3 bases separating them. This CDR3 is 13 amino acids long. CDR1 and CDR2 from the germline V gene are SNHLY and FYNNEI. The CDR3 region is CASSGTNTGELFF. In DNA, the CDR3 is TGTGCCAGCAGTGGCACGAACACCGGGGAGCTGTTTTTT.

This clonotype came up many times. The chain carries TRBV6-2 or TRBV6-3 and TRBJ1-5, with 10 bases matching TRBD1. The CDR3 is 16 amino acids. Germline lookup yields CDR1 MNHEY and CDR2 SVGEGT. Losses at the gene ends were 4 bases for V and 1 base for J; bases not matched to a gene: 4. The CDR3 nucleotides read TGTGCCAGCAGTTTTCCGGGACAGGGGAGCAATCAGCCCCAGCATTTT. This sequence encodes CASSFPGQGSNQPQHF.

This clonotype was recorded at least ten times. V and J are TRBV10-3 and TRBJ2-5, with 9 bases lining up with TRBD1. Germline CDR1 ENHRY, CDR2 SYGVKD. The V gene end was trimmed by 6 bases and the J gene end by 5 bases; junction bases not matched to a gene: 4. CDR3 length: 13 residues. The CDR3 DNA follows: TGTGCCATCAGAACAGGGGGCGAGGAGACCCAGTACTTC. Translation gives CAIRTGGEETQYF.

This sequence joins TRBV28 and TRBJ2-3, with 8 bases aligning to TRBD2. With V trimmed by 5 bases and J by 1 base, 5 bases remained unmatched. The CDR3 totals 15 residues. The germline CDR1 and CDR2 sequences are MDHEN and SYDVKM. The CDR3, as DNA: TGTGCCAGCAGTCCGGGACTAGGCCGCACAGATACGCAGTATTTT. This encodes CASSPGLGRTDTQYF.